The clone carrying this T cell receptor (beta chain) was seen a few times. The CDR3 length is 14 residues. Germline V lookup: CDR1 SGHRS, CDR2 YFSETQ. The germline V and J ends were trimmed by 3 bases and 6 bases, with 14 bases remaining between them. This specimen comes from a study of blood T cell repertoires in COVID-19. Clones were read by immunoSEQ multiplex PCR, and TCRdb kept only the in-frame ones, dropping some. The sample shows 15,000 to 20,000 clones, 82% of them seen only once. This TCR was sampled from a human donor in a cohort sampled during active COVID-19. The V gene is TRBV5-1, the J gene TRBJ2-3, with D unclear. The sample comprised peripheral blood. The CDR3 region is CASSSTLLEDTQYF. DNA of the CDR3: TGCGCCAGCAGCTCCACGCTACTGGAGGATACGCAGTATTTT.